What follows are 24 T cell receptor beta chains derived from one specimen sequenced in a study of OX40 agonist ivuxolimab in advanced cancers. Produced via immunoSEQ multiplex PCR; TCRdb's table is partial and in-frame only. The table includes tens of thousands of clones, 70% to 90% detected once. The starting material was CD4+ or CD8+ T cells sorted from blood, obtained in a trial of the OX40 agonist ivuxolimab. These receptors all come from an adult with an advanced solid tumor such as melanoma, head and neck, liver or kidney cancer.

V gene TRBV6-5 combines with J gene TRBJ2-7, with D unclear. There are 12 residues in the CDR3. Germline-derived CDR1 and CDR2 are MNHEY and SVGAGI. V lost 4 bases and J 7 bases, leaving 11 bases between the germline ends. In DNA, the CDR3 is TGTGCCAGCAGTTCGGTGAATGAGGAGCAGTACTTC. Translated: CASSSVNEEQYF.

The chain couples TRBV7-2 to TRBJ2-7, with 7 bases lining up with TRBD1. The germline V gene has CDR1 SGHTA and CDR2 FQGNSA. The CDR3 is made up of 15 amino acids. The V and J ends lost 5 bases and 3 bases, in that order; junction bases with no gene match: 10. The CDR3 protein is CASSTSGTDYYEQYF. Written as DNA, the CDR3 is TGTGCCAGCAGCACCTCCGGGACAGATTACTACGAGCAGTACTTC. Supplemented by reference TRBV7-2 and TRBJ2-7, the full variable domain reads GAGVSQSPSNKVTEKGKDVELRCDPISGHTALYWYRQSLGQGLEFLIYFQGNSAPDKSGLPSDRFSAERTGGSVSTLTIQRTQQEDSAVYLCASSTSGTDYYEQYFGPGTRLTVT.

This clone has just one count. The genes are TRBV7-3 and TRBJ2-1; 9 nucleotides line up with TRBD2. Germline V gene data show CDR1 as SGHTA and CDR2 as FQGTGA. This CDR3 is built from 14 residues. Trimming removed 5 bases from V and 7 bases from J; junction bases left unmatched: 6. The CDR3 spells CASSPIAGDNEQFF. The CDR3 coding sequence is TGTGCCAGCAGCCCTATAGCGGGAGATAATGAGCAGTTCTTC.

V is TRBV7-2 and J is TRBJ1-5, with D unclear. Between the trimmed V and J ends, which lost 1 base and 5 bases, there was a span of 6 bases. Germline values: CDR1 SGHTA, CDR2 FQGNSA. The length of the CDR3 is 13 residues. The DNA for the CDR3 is TGTGCCAGCAGCTTAGTCCGTTATCAGCCCCAGCATTTT. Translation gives CASSLVRYQPQHF.

The CDR3: CATSREERWFNEQFF. CDR3 bases: TGTGCCACCAGCAGGGAGGAAAGATGGTTCAATGAGCAGTTCTTC. The chain recombines TRBV15 with TRBJ2-1, with D tentatively TRBD2 (5 bases). Germline assignment: CDR1 LNHNV and CDR2 YYDKDF (reference sequence). V dropped 3 bases and J dropped 6 bases, with 15 bases sitting between them. There are 15 residues in the CDR3.

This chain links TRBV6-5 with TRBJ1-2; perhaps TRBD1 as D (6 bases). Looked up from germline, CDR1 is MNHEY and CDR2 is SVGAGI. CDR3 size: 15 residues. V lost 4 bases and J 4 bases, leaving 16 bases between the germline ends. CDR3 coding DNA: TGTGCCAGCAGTTCCCCGGACAGCACCTTCTATGGCTACACCTTC. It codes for CASSSPDSTFYGYTF.

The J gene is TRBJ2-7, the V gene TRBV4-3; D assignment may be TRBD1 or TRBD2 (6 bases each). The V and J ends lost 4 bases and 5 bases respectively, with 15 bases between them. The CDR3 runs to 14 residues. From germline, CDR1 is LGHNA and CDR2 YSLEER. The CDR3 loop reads CASSRLLRGDEQYF. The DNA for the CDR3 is TGCGCCAGCAGCCGCCTATTAAGGGGGGACGAGCAGTACTTC.

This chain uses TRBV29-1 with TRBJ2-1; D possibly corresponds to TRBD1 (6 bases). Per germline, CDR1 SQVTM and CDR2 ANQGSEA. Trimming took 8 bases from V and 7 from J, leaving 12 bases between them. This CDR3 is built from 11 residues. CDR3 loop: CSPTTGNEQFF. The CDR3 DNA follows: TGCAGCCCAACTACAGGGAATGAGCAGTTCTTC.

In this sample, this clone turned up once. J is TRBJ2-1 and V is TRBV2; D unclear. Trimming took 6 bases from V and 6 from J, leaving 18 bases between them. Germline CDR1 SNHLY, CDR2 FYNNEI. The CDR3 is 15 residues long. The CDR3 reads CASSAVFLGGNEQFF. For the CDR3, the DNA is TGTGCCAGCAGCGCGGTTTTTTTGGGCGGCAATGAGCAGTTCTTC.

This CDR3 reads CASRRTRDRENTEAFF. CDR3 DNA sequence: TGTGCCAGCAGAAGAACTAGGGACAGGGAGAACACTGAAGCTTTCTTT. The chain uses TRBV7-9 and TRBJ1-1; 9 bases are a match to TRBD1. The V gene's germline CDR1 is SEHNR and CDR2 FQNEAQ (reference sequence). V trimming: 6 bases; J trimming: 1 base; junction bases outside the gene matches: 9. The CDR3 totals 16 residues.

The CDR3 is CASDPRQGQSYEQYF. CDR3 nucleotides: TGTGCCAGCGACCCCCGTCAGGGACAGTCCTACGAGCAGTACTTC. The chain is built from TRBV6-6 and TRBJ2-7, with 7 bases aligning to TRBD1. CDR3 size: 15 residues. The germline gives CDR1 MNHNY, CDR2 SVGAGI (reference sequence). The J segment lost 1 base and the V segment lost 8 bases, leaving 11 bases of the junction unmatched.

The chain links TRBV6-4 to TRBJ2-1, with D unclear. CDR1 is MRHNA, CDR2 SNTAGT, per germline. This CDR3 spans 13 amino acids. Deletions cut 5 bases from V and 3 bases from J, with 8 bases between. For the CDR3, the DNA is TGTGCCAGCAGTACCGGCTACTACAATGAGCAGTTCTTC. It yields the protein CASSTGYYNEQFF.

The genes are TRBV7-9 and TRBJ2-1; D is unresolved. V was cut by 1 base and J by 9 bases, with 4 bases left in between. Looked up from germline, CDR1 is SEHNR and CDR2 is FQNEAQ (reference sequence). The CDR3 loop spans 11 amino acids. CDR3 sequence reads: CASSLEREQFF. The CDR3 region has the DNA TGTGCCAGCAGCTTAGAGCGTGAGCAGTTCTTC.

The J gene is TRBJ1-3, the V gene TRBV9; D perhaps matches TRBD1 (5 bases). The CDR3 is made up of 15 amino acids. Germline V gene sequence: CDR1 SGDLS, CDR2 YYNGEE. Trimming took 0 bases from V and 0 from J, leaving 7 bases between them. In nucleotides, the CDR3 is TGTGCCAGCAGCGTAGGGGGCAGCTCTGGAAACACCATATATTTT. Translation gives CASSVGGSSGNTIYF.

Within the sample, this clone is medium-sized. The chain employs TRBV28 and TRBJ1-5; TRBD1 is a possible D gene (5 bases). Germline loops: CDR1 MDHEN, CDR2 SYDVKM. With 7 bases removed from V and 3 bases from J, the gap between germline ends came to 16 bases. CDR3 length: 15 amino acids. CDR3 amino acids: CASTLEWGPNQPQHF. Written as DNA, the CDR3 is TGTGCCAGCACTCTAGAGTGGGGCCCCAATCAGCCCCAGCATTTT.

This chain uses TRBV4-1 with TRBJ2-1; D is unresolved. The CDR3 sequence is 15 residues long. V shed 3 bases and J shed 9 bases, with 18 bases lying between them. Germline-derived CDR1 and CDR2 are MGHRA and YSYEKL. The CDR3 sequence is CASSHNTLGGGEQFF. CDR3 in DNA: TGCGCCAGCAGCCACAACACTCTTGGTGGTGGTGAGCAGTTCTTC.

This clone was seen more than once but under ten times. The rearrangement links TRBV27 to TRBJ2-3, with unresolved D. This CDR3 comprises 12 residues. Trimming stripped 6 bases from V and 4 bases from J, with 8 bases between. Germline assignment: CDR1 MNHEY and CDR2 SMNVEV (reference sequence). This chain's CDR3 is CASRYGPDTQYF. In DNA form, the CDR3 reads TGTGCCAGCAGATATGGCCCAGATACGCAGTATTTT.

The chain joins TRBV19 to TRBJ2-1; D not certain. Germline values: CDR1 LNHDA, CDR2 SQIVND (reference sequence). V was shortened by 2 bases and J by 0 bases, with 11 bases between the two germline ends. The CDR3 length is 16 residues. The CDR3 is CASSISLSRSYNEQFF. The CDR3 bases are TGTGCCAGTAGTATAAGCCTAAGTCGCTCCTACAATGAGCAGTTCTTC.

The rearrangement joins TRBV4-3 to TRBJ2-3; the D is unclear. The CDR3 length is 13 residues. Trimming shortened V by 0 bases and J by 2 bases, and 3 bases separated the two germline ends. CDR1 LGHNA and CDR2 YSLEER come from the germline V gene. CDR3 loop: CASSQDFTDTQYF. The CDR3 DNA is TGCGCCAGCAGCCAAGATTTCACAGATACGCAGTATTTT.

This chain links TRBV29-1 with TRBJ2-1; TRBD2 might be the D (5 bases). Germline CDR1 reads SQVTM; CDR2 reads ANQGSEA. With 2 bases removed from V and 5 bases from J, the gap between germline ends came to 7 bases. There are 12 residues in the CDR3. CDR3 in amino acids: CSVELRDNEQFF. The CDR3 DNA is TGCAGCGTTGAACTGCGGGACAATGAGCAGTTCTTC.

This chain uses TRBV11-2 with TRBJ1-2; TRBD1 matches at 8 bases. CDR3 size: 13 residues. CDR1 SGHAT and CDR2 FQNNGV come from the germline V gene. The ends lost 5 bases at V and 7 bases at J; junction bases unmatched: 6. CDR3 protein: CASSTGQGGGYTF. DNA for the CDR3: TGTGCCAGCAGCACCGGACAGGGTGGTGGCTACACCTTC. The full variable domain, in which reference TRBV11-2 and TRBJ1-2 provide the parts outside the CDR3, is EAGVAQSPRYKIIEKRQSVAFWCNPISGHATLYWYQQILGQGPKLLIQFQNNGVVDDSQLPKDRFSAERLKGVDSTLKIQPAKLEDSAVYLCASSTGQGGGYTFGSGTRLTVV.

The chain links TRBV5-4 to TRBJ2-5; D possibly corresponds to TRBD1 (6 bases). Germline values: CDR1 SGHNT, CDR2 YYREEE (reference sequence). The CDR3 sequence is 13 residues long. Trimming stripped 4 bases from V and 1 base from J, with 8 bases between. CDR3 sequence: CASSMDSQETQYF. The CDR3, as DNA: TGTGCCAGCAGCATGGACAGCCAAGAGACCCAGTACTTC.

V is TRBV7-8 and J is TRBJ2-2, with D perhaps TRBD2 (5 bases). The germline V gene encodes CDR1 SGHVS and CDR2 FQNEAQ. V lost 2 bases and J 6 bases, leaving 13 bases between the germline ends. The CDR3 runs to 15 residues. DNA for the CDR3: TGTGCCAGCAGCTTATCAGACTACGGCGCCGGGGAGCTGTTTTTT. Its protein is CASSLSDYGAGELFF.

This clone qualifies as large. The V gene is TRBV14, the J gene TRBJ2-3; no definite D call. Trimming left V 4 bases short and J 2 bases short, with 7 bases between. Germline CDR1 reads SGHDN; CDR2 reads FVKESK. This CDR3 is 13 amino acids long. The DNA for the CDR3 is TGTGCCAGCAGCCTTACATTCACAGATACGCAGTATTTT. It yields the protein CASSLTFTDTQYF.